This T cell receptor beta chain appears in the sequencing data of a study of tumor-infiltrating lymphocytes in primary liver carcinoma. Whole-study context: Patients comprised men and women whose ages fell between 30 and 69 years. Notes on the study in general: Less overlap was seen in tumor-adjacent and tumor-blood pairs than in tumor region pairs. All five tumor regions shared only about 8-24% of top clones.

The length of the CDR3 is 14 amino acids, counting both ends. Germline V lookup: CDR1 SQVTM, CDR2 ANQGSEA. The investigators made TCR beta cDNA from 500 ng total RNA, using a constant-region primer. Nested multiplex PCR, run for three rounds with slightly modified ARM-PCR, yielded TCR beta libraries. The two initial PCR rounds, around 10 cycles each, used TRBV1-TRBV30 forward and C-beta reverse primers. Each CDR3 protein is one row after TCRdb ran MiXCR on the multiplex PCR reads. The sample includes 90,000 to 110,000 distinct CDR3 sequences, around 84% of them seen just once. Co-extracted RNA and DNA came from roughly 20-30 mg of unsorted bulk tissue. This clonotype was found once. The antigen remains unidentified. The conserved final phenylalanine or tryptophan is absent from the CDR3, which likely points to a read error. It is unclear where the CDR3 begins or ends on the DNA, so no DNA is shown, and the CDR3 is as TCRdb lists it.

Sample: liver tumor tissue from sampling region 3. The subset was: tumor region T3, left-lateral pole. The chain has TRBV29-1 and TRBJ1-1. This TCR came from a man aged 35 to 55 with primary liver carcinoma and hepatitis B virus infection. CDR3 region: CSVDSAGSYTEDFS.